The 11 T cell receptor beta chains below all came from one sample that was sequenced in a study of CD8+ T cells in alopecia areata. Extracted from the samples, RNA was reverse transcribed into cDNA to serve as the sequencing template. Sequencing was performed with immunoSEQ multiplex PCR; in TCRdb, only in-frame clones are kept and a portion is missing. The sample records approximately 200,000 clones, over 45% being singletons. The treatment here: oral pan-JAK inhibitor, 5-10 mg twice daily. This sample comprised CD4+ T cells sorted from blood, obtained at week 24, from a patient treated with tofacitinib. The receptors were gathered from a human donor with alopecia areata.

This clone turned up a few times. V usage is TRBV6-5 and J usage is TRBJ2-7, with D tentatively TRBD2 (7 bases). There are 11 residues in the CDR3. Germline CDR1 reads MNHEY; CDR2 reads SVGAGI. Trimming took off 8 bases at V and 6 bases at J, with 11 bases between the two ends. CDR3 protein: CASGRGGEQYF. In DNA, the CDR3 is TGTGCCAGCGGGAGGGGGGGCGAGCAGTACTTC.

The chain joins TRBV29-1 to TRBJ2-7, with D unresolved. This CDR3 has 12 residues. Trimming took 5 bases from V and 3 from J, leaving 11 bases between them. Germline CDR1 reads SQVTM; CDR2 reads ANQGSEA. CDR3 sequence: CSVSMGNYEQYF. In DNA form, the CDR3 reads TGCAGCGTTTCCATGGGGAACTACGAGCAGTACTTC.

This rearrangement joins TRBV2 to TRBJ2-2, with 14 bases identical to TRBD2. Germline CDR1 reads SNHLY; CDR2 reads FYNNEI. Trimming at V came to 5 bases and at J to 4 bases, leaving 6 bases not matched to a gene. The CDR3 is 17 amino acids. Written as DNA, the CDR3 is TGTGCCAGCAGTCAGTCGGGACTAGCGGGAGCCACCGGGGAGCTGTTTTTT. Translating gives CASSQSGLAGATGELFF. Drawing the rest from reference TRBV2 and TRBJ2-2, the complete variable domain is EPEVTQTPSHQVTQMGQEVILRCVPISNHLYFYWYRQILGQKVEFLVSFYNNEISEKSEIFDDQFSVERPDGSNFTLKIRSTKLEDSAMYFCASSQSGLAGATGELFFGEGSRLTVL.

With respect to this clone: Because it lacks the conserved phenylalanine or tryptophan at the end, this CDR3 is likely a read error. The chain carries TRBV11-2 and TRBJ2-7, with D possibly matching TRBD1 (6 bases). The CDR3 covers 15 residues. V lost 5 bases and J 1 base, leaving 15 bases between the germline ends. CDR1 and CDR2 from the germline V gene are SGHAT and FQNNGV. CDR3 in amino acids: CASSTHQGSSYEQYL. The CDR3 bases are TGTGCCAGCAGCACCCACCAGGGGAGTTCCTACGAGCAGTACCTC.

This clone occurred a few times. The V gene is TRBV14, the J gene TRBJ1-4; D is uncertain. Germline values: CDR1 SGHDN, CDR2 FVKESK. The CDR3 contains 12 residues. V was shortened by 0 bases and J by 10 bases, with 6 bases between the two germline ends. This chain's CDR3 is CASSQDLGKLFF. The CDR3 bases are TGTGCCAGCAGCCAAGATCTCGGAAAACTGTTTTTT.

This clone was detected only a few times. This chain connects TRBV5-1 to TRBJ2-3, with D maybe TRBD1 (5 bases). Trimming removed 2 bases from V and 6 bases from J, with 16 bases in between. CDR3 length: 15 residues. Germline V gene lookup returns CDR1 SGHRS and CDR2 YFSETQ. The CDR3 loop reads CASSFDSSSGDTQYF. For the CDR3, the DNA is TGCGCCAGCAGCTTCGACTCGTCCTCAGGGGATACGCAGTATTTT.

The chain carries TRBV5-1 and TRBJ1-2; TRBD1 agrees at 9 bases. This CDR3 region has 13 residues. Germline V gene sequence: CDR1 SGHRS, CDR2 YFSETQ. J gave up 8 bases and V 5 bases, and 7 bases lay outside the gene matches. Written as DNA, the CDR3 is TGCGCCAGCAGTTCAGGACAGGGGTGGGGCTACACCTTC. Translated: CASSSGQGWGYTF. Full variable domain (rest looked up from reference TRBV5-1 and TRBJ1-2): KAGVTQTPRYLIKTRGQQVTLSCSPISGHRSVSWYQQTPGQGLQFLFEYFSETQRNKGNFPGRFSGRQFSNSRSEMNVSTLELGDSALYLCASSSGQGWGYTFGSGTRLTVV.

The V and J genes are TRBV30 and TRBJ1-2; the D is unclear. The length of the CDR3 is 15 residues. Germline CDR1 and CDR2: GTSNPN and SVGIG (reference sequence). V lost 1 base and J lost 4, with 16 bases in between. The CDR3 DNA sequence: TGTGCCTGGAGTGGAATCAGGAGTTCCTTCTATGGCTACACCTTC. Translation gives CAWSGIRSSFYGYTF.

This clone was counted between two and nine times. The gene calls are TRBV4-3 and TRBJ1-1; tentative D call: TRBD1 (5 bases). The CDR3 covers 15 residues. Germline V CDR1 and CDR2: LGHNA, YSLEER. V was pared by 3 bases and J by 1 base, with 12 bases between. The CDR3 loop is CASSQGIRGNTEAFF. The CDR3 nucleotides read TGCGCCAGCAGCCAGGGGATAAGGGGGAACACTGAAGCTTTCTTT.

V gene TRBV19 combines with J gene TRBJ1-6, with 7 positions matching TRBD1. With 4 bases clipped from V and 10 bases from J, the junction kept 13 bases outside the gene matches. CDR1 is LNHDA and CDR2 is SQIVND in the germline V gene (reference sequence). The CDR3 runs to 16 residues. The DNA for the CDR3 is TGTGCCAGTAGTAGCCGACAGGGAGGGCGGGGATCACCCCTCCACTTT. Translating gives CASSSRQGGRGSPLHF.

The chain uses TRBV29-1 and TRBJ1-6, with TRBD1 matching 8 bases. The CDR3 loop spans 14 amino acids. The V gene's germline CDR1 is SQVTM and CDR2 ANQGSEA. Losses at the gene ends were 5 bases for V and 10 bases for J; bases not matched to a gene: 10. The DNA of the CDR3 is TGCAGCGTTTCGGACAGGGCCCCTAACTCACCCCTCCACTTT. Translated: CSVSDRAPNSPLHF.